These 3 T cell receptor beta chains were sequenced from one sample in a study of metastatic and nonmetastatic thyroid tumors. The entire patient cohort was treatment-naive prior to thyroid surgery. TCRdb re-clonotyped the PCR reads through MiXCR. The profile covers around 21,000 clones, with roughly 24% appearing a single time and about 64% taken by the ten largest. The specimen sequenced was blood. The receptors stem from a male donor with papillary thyroid cancer or a benign thyroid nodule (not recorded which). Some clones in this sample may be carry-over from other donors' samples.

The sample holds many counts of this clone. The chain couples TRBV20-1 to TRBJ2-3; TRBD2 aligns across 7 bases. CDR1 DFQATT and CDR2 SNEGSKA come from the germline V gene (reference sequence). Trimming at V came to 4 bases and at J to 4 bases, leaving 11 bases not matched to a gene. The CDR3 consists of 15 residues. In DNA form, the CDR3 reads TGCAGTGCTAACCCGCGGGAGAGGGTACCAGATACGCAGTATTTT. The encoded protein is CSANPRERVPDTQYF.

This clone showed up just a few times. The chain combines TRBV28 with TRBJ1-6, with 9 bases matching TRBD1. After removal of 8 bases from V and 10 bases from J, the junction contained 9 bases not matched to a gene. The CDR3 is made up of 14 amino acids. The germline V gene encodes CDR1 MDHEN and CDR2 SYDVKM. The CDR3 coding sequence is TGTGCCAGCTGCTCTGGGACAGGGAGGTCACCCCTCCACTTT. Translated: CASCSGTGRSPLHF.

This sequence joins TRBV12-3 or TRBV12-4 and TRBJ2-7, with 8 bases identical to TRBD1. Unmatched junction bases numbered 12, after V lost 8 bases and J lost 0 bases. CDR3 length equals 16 residues. CDR3 bases: TGTGCCAGCGGGGAGAGGGGGGACAGGAGCTCCTACGAGCAGTACTTC. Amino acids: CASGERGDRSSYEQYF.